This TCR beta chain came from a study of T cells after yellow fever vaccination. TCRdb recomputed calls from the 5' RACE reads with MiXCR, one row per CDR3 protein. The profile shows just under 600,000 distinct CDR3 sequences, approximately 15% of them singletons. Study outcomes and limitations: CD4 and CD8 compartments shared a small share of clonotypes. Peak timing came faster in the weaker secondary response, day 5 versus 15.

A word on this clonotype: What it binds is not known.

This CDR3 contains 13 residues. V was pared by 5 bases and J by 4 bases, with 10 bases between. The material sequenced was PBMCs, taken on the day of the yellow fever booster vaccination. The chain joins TRBV12-3 or TRBV12-4 to TRBJ2-3; D possibly uses TRBD1 or TRBD2 (5 bases each). The receptor comes from a man aged 25-40 years who received the YFV17D yellow fever vaccine. The CDR3 DNA is TGTGCCAGCAGTCAGGGACGTCCAGATACGCAGTATTTT. As protein: CASSQGRPDTQYF.